This TCR beta chain derives from a study of shared clonotypes between healthy human individuals. Data came from immunoSEQ multiplex PCR; TCRdb stores just in-frame clones and leaves some out. The sample shows fewer than 650,000 clones, roughly 72% of them seen only once. The V segment lost 4 bases and the J segment 1 base; nucleotides outside the gene matches: 4. In germline, CDR1 is SGHRS, CDR2 YFSETQ. This CDR3 has 16 amino acids. About this clone itself: The antigen remains unidentified.

Study-wide points: Specimens sampled were limited to blood, with tissue repertoires likely differing. How much donors shared clonotypes was expected to be affected by sequencing depth.

The J gene is TRBJ2-1, the V gene TRBV5-1; TRBD2 matches 11 bases. The sample comprised PBMCs. The receptor comes from a woman in her 40s in good health. Some clones in this sample may be carry-over from other donors' samples. CDR3: CASSVVAGGSYNEQFF. DNA for the CDR3: TGCGCCAGCAGCGTAGTAGCGGGAGGGTCCTACAATGAGCAGTTCTTC.